The 8 T cell receptor beta chains presented below share a single source sample, sequenced in a study of circulating tumor DNA in untreated peripheral T-cell lymphoma. Assay: immunoSEQ multiplex PCR; the TCRdb copy retains only in-frame clones and omits some. This sample carries about 2,700 clones, 60% to 65% of them seen once, and the ten largest clones take around 8.5%. Sequencing used tumor tissue. Receptor source: a human donor with peripheral T-cell lymphoma.

The sample holds a few counts of this clone. The CDR3 nucleotides read TGTGCCAGCAGCTCTTCTAGAGGGGGGGTCGGACAGCCCCAGCATTTT. Protein sequence: CASSSSRGGVGQPQHF. The chain recombines TRBV11-3 with TRBJ1-5; weak D call: TRBD1 (6 bases). CDR3 length: 16 amino acids. Trimming shortened V by 4 bases and J by 7 bases, and 20 bases separated the two germline ends. Looked up from germline, CDR1 is SGHNT and CDR2 is YENEEA.

This chain joins TRBV19 and TRBJ1-5; D is undetermined. Trimming removed 2 bases from V and 2 bases from J, with 4 bases in between. The CDR3 consists of 13 residues. The germline gives CDR1 LNHDA, CDR2 SQIVND (reference sequence). The CDR3 loop reads CASSILGNQPQHF. The CDR3 bases are TGTGCCAGTAGTATATTGGGCAATCAGCCCCAGCATTTT.

This chain connects TRBV1 to TRBJ1-2; the listed D gene, TRBD1, was not tested against the DNA. TRBV1 is marked as a pseudogene. This CDR3 contains 16 residues. The CDR3 reads CASSQDEGVSDYGYTF. The CDR3, as DNA: TGCGCCAGCAGCCAAGATGAGGGGGTGAGTGACTATGGCTACACCTTC.

This chain uses TRBV28 with TRBJ2-1, with D possibly TRBD1 on 6 matching bases. The CDR3 is 18 amino acids. Between the trimmed V and J ends, which lost 1 base and 8 bases, there was a span of 24 bases. CDR1 is MDHEN and CDR2 is SYDVKM in the germline V gene. The chain's CDR3 is CASSLYPGQGGRNDEQFF. CDR3 nucleotides: TGTGCCAGCAGTTTATACCCGGGCCAAGGGGGTCGCAATGATGAGCAGTTCTTC.

By frequency in the sample, this clone is medium-sized. The chain joins TRBV29-1 to TRBJ2-7; D perhaps matches TRBD2 (6 bases). V gave up 5 bases and J gave up 0 bases, with 14 bases separating them. This CDR3 has 14 residues. The V gene's germline CDR1 is SQVTM and CDR2 ANQGSEA. This chain's CDR3 is CSVREQVASYEQYF. The CDR3 coding sequence is TGCAGCGTTCGGGAGCAGGTGGCCTCCTACGAGCAGTACTTC.

This clone is medium-sized (0.01 to 0.1%) in the sample. The chain employs TRBV6-8 and TRBJ2-3; D gene uncertain. Trimming took 4 bases from V and 1 from J, leaving 18 bases between them. There are 17 residues in the CDR3. Per the germline V gene, CDR1 is MNHGY and CDR2 is SAAAGT. The CDR3 reads CASSSPIDQVGTDTQYF. The DNA for the CDR3 is TGTGCCAGCAGTTCCCCGATTGACCAGGTGGGCACAGATACGCAGTATTTT.

The J gene is TRBJ1-2, the V gene TRBV10-2, with a tentative D call TRBD1 (5 bases). This CDR3 comprises 13 residues. CDR1 and CDR2 from the germline V gene are WSHSY and SAAADI. V gave up 5 bases and J gave up 7 bases, with 14 bases separating them. This CDR3 is CASSQGYWSGYTF. The CDR3, as DNA: TGCGCCAGCAGTCAGGGTTATTGGAGTGGCTACACCTTC.

The J gene is TRBJ1-1, the V gene TRBV19; no clear D. The CDR3 is 11 residues long. The V end lost 5 bases, the J end lost 8 bases, and 9 bases lay between the germline ends. Germline CDR1 is LNHDA and CDR2 is SQIVND (reference sequence). The CDR3 nucleotides are TGTGCCAGTAGTCAACAAGACGAAGCTTTCTTT. This codes for CASSQQDEAFF.